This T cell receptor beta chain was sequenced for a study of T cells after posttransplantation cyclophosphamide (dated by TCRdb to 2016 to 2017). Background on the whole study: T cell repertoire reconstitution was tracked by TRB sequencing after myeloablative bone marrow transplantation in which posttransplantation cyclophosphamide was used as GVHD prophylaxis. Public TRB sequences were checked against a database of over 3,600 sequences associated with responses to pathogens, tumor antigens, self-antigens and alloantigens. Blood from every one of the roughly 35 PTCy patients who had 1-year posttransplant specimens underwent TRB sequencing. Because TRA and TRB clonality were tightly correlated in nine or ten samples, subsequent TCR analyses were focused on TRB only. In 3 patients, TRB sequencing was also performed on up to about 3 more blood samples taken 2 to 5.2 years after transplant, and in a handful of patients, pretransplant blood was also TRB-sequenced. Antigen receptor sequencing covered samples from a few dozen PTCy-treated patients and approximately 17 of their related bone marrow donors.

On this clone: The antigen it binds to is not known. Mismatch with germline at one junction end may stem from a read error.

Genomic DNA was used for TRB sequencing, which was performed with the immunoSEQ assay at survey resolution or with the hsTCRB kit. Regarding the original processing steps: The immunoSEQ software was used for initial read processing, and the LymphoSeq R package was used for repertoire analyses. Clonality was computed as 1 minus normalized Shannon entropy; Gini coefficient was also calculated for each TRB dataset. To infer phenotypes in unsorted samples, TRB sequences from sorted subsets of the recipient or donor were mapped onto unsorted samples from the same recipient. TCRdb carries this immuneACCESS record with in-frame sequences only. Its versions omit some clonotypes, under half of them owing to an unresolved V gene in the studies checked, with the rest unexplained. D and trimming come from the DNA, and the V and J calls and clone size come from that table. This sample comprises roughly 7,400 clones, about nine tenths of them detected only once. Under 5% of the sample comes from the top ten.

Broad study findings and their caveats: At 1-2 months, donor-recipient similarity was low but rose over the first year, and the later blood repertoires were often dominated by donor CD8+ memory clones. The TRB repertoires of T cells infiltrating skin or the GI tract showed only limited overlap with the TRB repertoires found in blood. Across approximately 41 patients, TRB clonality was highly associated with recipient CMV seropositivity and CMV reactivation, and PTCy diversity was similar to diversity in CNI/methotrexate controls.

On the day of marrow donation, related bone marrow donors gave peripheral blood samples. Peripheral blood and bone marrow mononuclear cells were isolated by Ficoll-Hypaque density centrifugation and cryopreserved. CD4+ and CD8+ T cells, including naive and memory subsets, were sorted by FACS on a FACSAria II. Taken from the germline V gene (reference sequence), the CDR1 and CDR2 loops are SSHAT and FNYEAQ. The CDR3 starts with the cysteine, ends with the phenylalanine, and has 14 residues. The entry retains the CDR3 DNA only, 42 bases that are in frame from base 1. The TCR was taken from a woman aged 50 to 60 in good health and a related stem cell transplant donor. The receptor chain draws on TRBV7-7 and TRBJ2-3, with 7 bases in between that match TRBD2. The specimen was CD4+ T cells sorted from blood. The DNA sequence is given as TGTGCTAGCAGCTTAGGGGCTAGCGGAGATACGCAGTATTTT. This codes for CASSLGASGDTQYF.